These 5 T cell receptor beta chains originate from one sample sequenced in a study of blood T cell repertoires in COVID-19. Data came from immunoSEQ multiplex PCR; TCRdb stores just in-frame clones and leaves some out. In the table there are 250,000 or so clones, 70% to 90% of which are singletons. The source material was peripheral blood. The source of these receptors is a man aged 18 to 35 with active or convalescent COVID-19.

Regarding this clone: A read error may account for a junction end that differs from germline. The rearrangement uses TRBV12-3 or TRBV12-4 and TRBJ2-1; 10 positions agree with TRBD2. The CDR3 is 12 residues long. The CDR3 protein is CASSLLAGGSLF. DNA of the CDR3: TGTGCCAGCAGTTTATTAGCGGGGGGATCCCTCTTC.

The chain links TRBV9 to TRBJ2-3; 9 positions match TRBD2. This CDR3 has 16 residues. The J segment lost 2 bases and the V segment lost 0 bases, leaving 4 bases of the junction unmatched. CDR1 is SGDLS, CDR2 YYNGEE, per germline. CDR3 coding DNA: TGTGCCAGCAGCGTAGCGACTAGCGGAACCACAGATACGCAGTATTTT. It yields the protein CASSVATSGTTDTQYF.

V usage is TRBV4-3 and J usage is TRBJ1-6, with D tentatively TRBD1 (6 bases). The germline CDR1 and CDR2 sequences are LGHNA and YSLEER. Trimming pared 6 bases from V and 2 bases from J, leaving 8 bases between. CDR3 length: 14 amino acids. The CDR3: CASRQGPYNSPLHF. The CDR3 DNA sequence: TGCGCCAGCAGACAGGGACCCTATAATTCACCCCTCCACTTT.

J is TRBJ1-5 and V is TRBV28; tentative D call: TRBD1 (5 bases). Germline CDR1 is MDHEN and CDR2 is SYDVKM. This CDR3 contains 15 residues. Trimming took 4 bases from V and 7 from J, leaving 17 bases between them. CDR3 DNA: TGTGCCAGCAGTTCCCTCGGAGGGGCTTGGCAGCCCCAGCATTTT. It is translated as CASSSLGGAWQPQHF. Full variable domain (missing parts from reference TRBV28 and TRBJ1-5): DVKVTQSSRYLVKRTGEKVFLECVQDMDHENMFWYRQDPGLGLRLIYFSYDVKMKEKGDIPEGYSVSREKKERFSLILESASTNQTSMYLCASSSLGGAWQPQHFGDGTRLSIL.

The gene calls are TRBV5-1 and TRBJ2-5; the match to TRBD1 covers 8 bases. This CDR3 contains 14 residues. J gave up 2 bases and V 6 bases, and 6 bases lay outside the gene matches. CDR1 SGHRS and CDR2 YFSETQ come from the germline V gene. CDR3 bases: TGCGCCAGCACAGGGGGCGCGGGGCAAGAGACCCAGTACTTC. Its translation is CASTGGAGQETQYF.